This TCR beta chain appears in the sequencing data of a study of blood T cell repertoires in COVID-19. Study-wide background: Both acute and convalescent COVID-19 samples were obtained from the United States, Italy and Spain. Sample material is recorded as cDNA or gDNA derived from T cells, B-cell-depleted T cells, or PBMCs.

Seattle's enrolled individuals joined amid active infection and were then monitored longitudinally. The germline V gene has CDR1 KGHSH and CDR2 LQKENI. The ends lost 4 bases at V and 6 bases at J; junction bases unmatched: 4. This CDR3 contains 14 residues. Original methodology: Estimation of nucleated cell counts was performed using reference gene primer amplification. The protocol was immunoSEQ multiplex PCR, while the TCRdb copy is restricted to in-frame clones and leaves out a portion. Clonal size and the V and J genes are those of that table, whereas D and trimming came from the DNA. The sample lists approximately 300,000 clones, 80% to 95% occurring once.

The chain has TRBV18 and TRBJ2-7, with 12 bases fitting TRBD2. The sequenced sample was peripheral blood. The sequence came from a woman aged 25 to 45 with COVID-19, enrolled during active disease. The CDR3 spells CASSRTSGTGEQYF. CDR3 nucleotide sequence: TGTGCCAGCTCACGGACTAGCGGGACAGGCGAGCAGTACTTC.